What follows are 7 T cell receptor beta chains derived from one specimen sequenced in a study of blood T cell repertoires in COVID-19. Produced via immunoSEQ multiplex PCR; TCRdb's table is partial and in-frame only. The repertoire holds some 230,000 clones, with 84% as singletons. Material for sequencing was peripheral blood. These receptors all come from a woman younger than 45 who had recovered from COVID-19.

The table lists this clone with a count of one. This chain uses TRBV9 with TRBJ2-1; 13 bases agree with TRBD2. J lost 10 bases, V lost 4 bases, and 8 bases had no gene match. The germline V gene has CDR1 SGDLS and CDR2 YYNGEE. The CDR3 runs to 15 residues. The CDR3 nucleotides read TGTGCCAGCAGCCTTCCCGGGACTAGCGGGATCGAGCAGTTCTTC. Translated, it gives CASSLPGTSGIEQFF.

The CDR3 DNA sequence: TGCAGTGCTAGGTCGTCAGATACGCAGTATTTT. It codes for CSARSSDTQYF. V is TRBV20-1 and J is TRBJ2-3; the D is unclear. Trimming stripped 3 bases from V and 4 bases from J, with 5 bases between. The CDR3 covers 11 residues. CDR1 and CDR2 from the germline V gene are DFQATT and SNEGSKA (reference sequence).

The chain employs TRBV5-4 and TRBJ1-3, with TRBD1 identical over 7 bases. There are 16 residues in the CDR3. In germline, CDR1 is SGHNT, CDR2 YYREEE (reference sequence). Trimming removed 0 bases from V and 3 bases from J; junction bases left unmatched: 6. As DNA, the CDR3 is TGTGCCAGCAGCTTGGAGTCTAGGGGGCGTGGAAACACCATATATTTT. The encoded protein is CASSLESRGRGNTIYF.

V and J are TRBV25-1 and TRBJ2-7; TRBD1 agrees at 7 bases. This CDR3 has 13 amino acids. CDR1 and CDR2 (germline): MGHDK, SYGVNS. Trimming removed 5 bases from V and 3 bases from J; junction bases left unmatched: 4. CDR3: CASSPGQSYEQYF. The CDR3 nucleotides are TGTGCCAGCAGTCCGGGACAGAGCTACGAGCAGTACTTC.

This clone appeared once. This chain connects TRBV7-3 to TRBJ2-2, with D perhaps matching TRBD2 (5 bases). This CDR3 comprises 17 residues. The V gene's germline CDR1 is SGHTA and CDR2 FQGTGA. V lost 1 base, J lost 0 bases, and 12 bases lay in between. The CDR3 nucleotides are TGTGCCAGCAGCTTAAATCCGGGGTTCGCGAACACCGGGGAGCTGTTTTTT. This gives the protein CASSLNPGFANTGELFF.

The V call is TRBV5-1, the J call TRBJ2-6; TRBD1 matches at 9 bases. CDR1 is SGHRS and CDR2 is YFSETQ in the germline V gene. The length of the CDR3 is 19 residues. Losses at the gene ends were 2 bases for V and 1 base for J; bases not matched to a gene: 10. The DNA of the CDR3 is TGCGCCAGCAGCTTACAGGGGGCGATTCGTTATTCTGGGGCCAACGTCCTGACTTTC. Its translation is CASSLQGAIRYSGANVLTF.

The chain employs TRBV5-4 and TRBJ2-5, with D perhaps matching TRBD1 (5 bases). CDR3 length: 13 amino acids. V gave up 5 bases and J gave up 5 bases, with 13 bases separating them. Per germline, CDR1 SGHNT and CDR2 YYREEE (reference sequence). The CDR3 loop reads CASSLTSGETQYF. CDR3 nucleotide sequence: TGTGCCAGCAGTTTGACGTCAGGGGAGACCCAGTACTTC. The entire variable domain, with the rest obtained from reference TRBV5-4 and TRBJ2-5, is as follows: ETGVTQSPTHLIKTRGQQVTLRCSSQSGHNTVSWYQQALGQGPQFIFQYYREEENGRGNFPPRFSGLQFPNYSSELNVNALELDDSALYLCASSLTSGETQYFGPGTRLLVL.